Listed below are T cell receptor beta chains from one sample, sequenced in a study of tumour-infiltrating T cells in Burkitt lymphoma. Sequencing was performed with immunoSEQ multiplex PCR; in TCRdb, only in-frame clones are kept and a portion is missing. Of approximately 4,200 clones listed, roughly 13% are singletons. Specimen: tumor tissue. Receptor source: a human donor with Burkitt lymphoma. The CDR3 runs from the conserved cysteine through the conserved F or W.

j_call v_call cdr3_aa
TRBJ1-1 TRBV6-6 CASSPVGMNTEAFF
TRBJ1-5 TRBV4-1 CASSNRIGGPQHF
TRBJ2-7 TRBV14 CASSQGLAGTQSTNSYEQYF
TRBJ2-1 TRBV14 CASSQDYGTGVSYEQFF
TRBJ1-6 TRBV5-6 CASSLRPNYNSPLHF
TRBJ2-7 TRBV19 CASSISSGDSYEQYF
TRBJ1-2 TRBV7-9 CASSRDRALSYGYTF
TRBJ2-7 TRBV5-6 CASSLGVTDSRYEQYF
TRBJ2-7 TRBV5-4 CASSVPTSGLNEQYF
TRBJ2-1 TRBV6-1 CASSVQGAIPNEQFF
TRBJ2-7 TRBV18 CASSSGVGSYEQYF
TRBJ2-5 TRBV2 CASSEGDRGGETQYF
TRBJ2-2 TRBV6-1 CASSEILTTNTGELFF
TRBJ1-2 TRBV20-1 CSARGNGYTF
TRBJ2-7 TRBV28 CASKRDGYEQYF
TRBJ1-5 TRBV7-2 CASSLRTGGGQPQHF
TRBJ1-2 TRBV10-3 CAISEFITGGNGYGYTF
TRBJ2-3 TRBV30 CAWSVSRDTQYF
TRBJ1-4 TRBV2 CASIPGATNEKLFF
TRBJ2-2 TRBV9 CASSVGVNTGELFF
TRBJ1-2 TRBV18 CASSPLALADNYGYTF
TRBJ2-5 TRBV11-2 CASSLGETQYF
TRBJ1-5 TRBV4-2 CASSQAIAGGQPQHF
TRBJ2-1 TRBV11-3 CASSLARAYNEQFF
TRBJ2-1 TRBV2 CASIQPGLGTYNEQFF